Reported below is one TCR beta chain. What it recognizes is unknown. The sample belongs to a study of long-term antiretroviral therapy in people with HIV. Across the whole study: The oldest specimens predate the 2015 immediate-ART recommendation by about a decade. Study results and caveats: Patients on ART gained diversity, which nonetheless stayed below transplant donor controls. At every time point, clones expanded before ART dominated the repertoire.

Samples were assayed with immunoSEQ v3.0 at survey level. Sequencing aimed at about 35,000-50,000 T-cell genomes per sample. Repertoires were generated with immunoSEQ multiplex PCR, while TCRdb's copy carries only in-frame clones and drops some. The sample holds around 30,000 clones, 93% seen once. Germline V gives CDR1 SQVTM, CDR2 ANQGSEA. There are 14 residues in the CDR3. V lost 4 bases to trimming and J lost 0 bases, with 10 bases between them. The TCR was taken from a woman in her forties with HIV. This rearrangement joins TRBV29-1 to TRBJ1-3; D is unclear. The starting material was unsorted PBMCs, obtained roughly 6.5 years after starting antiretroviral therapy. As DNA, the CDR3 is TGCAGCGTTGCCCCGGGCGACTCTGGAAACACCATATATTTT. Translated: CSVAPGDSGNTIYF.